This T cell receptor beta chain is from a study of T-cell memory formation after mild COVID-19. V lost 3 bases and J 3 bases, leaving 12 bases between the germline ends. Per germline, CDR1 SGHTA and CDR2 FQGTGA. This CDR3 has 14 amino acids. As regards this clonotype: Its antigen is unknown.

TCRdb re-called the 5' RACE reads with MiXCR, one entry per CDR3 protein. Of about 250,000 distinct CDR3 sequences listed, approximately 18% are singletons. Study-level points and caveats: Contracting clones localized mainly to CM and EM when CD4+ and mainly to EMRA when CD8+. Day 15 to 85 contractors were CD4/CD8 balanced; later expanders leaned CD4+.

Sequencing used PBMCs or a T cell subset sorted from them (not recorded which). This sequence joins TRBV7-3 and TRBJ2-7; D is possibly TRBD2 (5 bases). This clonotype originated in a man aged 18 to 29 who had mild COVID-19 (a few samples of this study predate the infection). Cell type and time point are not known. For the CDR3, the DNA is TGTGCCAGCAGCTTCGCCGGCGGACTCTACGAGCAGTACTTC. Its protein is CASSFAGGLYEQYF.